A single sample gave rise to the 25 T cell receptor beta chains below, sequenced in a study of identical twins. TCRdb re-called the 5' RACE reads through MiXCR, storing one row per CDR3 protein. The data show hundreds of thousands of distinct CDR3 sequences, with about 7.6% seen just once and 1.6% held by the top ten. The same data also contributed to another study, on yellow fever vaccine responses in identical twins.

What was sequenced was PBMCs. Every receptor here comes from a woman under 30 in good health.

The chain links TRBV14 to TRBJ1-3, with D hard to call. This CDR3 comprises 14 residues. The V end was cut by 4 bases, the J end by 2 bases, with 9 bases between. From germline, CDR1 is SGHDN and CDR2 FVKESK. CDR3 nucleotides: TGTGCCAGCAGCCGAACAAGTCCTGGAAACACCATATATTTT. Protein: CASSRTSPGNTIYF.

This clonotype was detected ten times or more. The V gene is TRBV29-1, the J gene TRBJ2-3, with 7 positions matching TRBD1. The CDR3 runs to 11 residues. Germline V gene data show CDR1 as SQVTM and CDR2 as ANQGSEA. V gave up 7 bases and J gave up 11 bases; unmatched junction bases: 9. In nucleotides, the CDR3 is TGCAGCGCTGTAGACAGGGCAAAGCAGTATTTT. It translates to CSAVDRAKQYF.

The J gene is TRBJ2-2, the V gene TRBV2, with no clear D. CDR3 size: 13 residues. V shed 3 bases and J shed 4 bases, with 6 bases lying between them. Germline lookup yields CDR1 SNHLY and CDR2 FYNNEI. The CDR3 DNA reads TGTGCCAGCAGTGAGACGGTCACCGGGGAGCTGTTTTTT. Its translation: CASSETVTGELFF.

The table lists this clonotype with many counts. The chain links TRBV5-1 to TRBJ2-3; D is possibly TRBD1 (6 bases). Trimming cost V 3 bases and J 1 base, with 9 bases left between them. The CDR3 totals 14 residues. Germline V gene sequence: CDR1 SGHRS, CDR2 YFSETQ. The CDR3 bases are TGCGCCAGCAGCTACCGACAGGGCACAGATACGCAGTATTTT. It codes for CASSYRQGTDTQYF. Filled out from reference TRBV5-1 and TRBJ2-3, the complete variable domain reads KAGVTQTPRYLIKTRGQQVTLSCSPISGHRSVSWYQQTPGQGLQFLFEYFSETQRNKGNFPGRFSGRQFSNSRSEMNVSTLELGDSALYLCASSYRQGTDTQYFGPGTRLTVL.

The chain links TRBV5-1 to TRBJ2-1, with D perhaps matching TRBD1 (5 bases). Germline CDR1 reads SGHRS; CDR2 reads YFSETQ. The CDR3 loop spans 17 amino acids. Trimming removed 0 bases at V and 4 bases at J, with 17 bases between. The CDR3 DNA is TGCGCCAGCAGCTTGGGGTCTAAACAGGTACCTTACAATGAGCAGTTCTTC. Translation: CASSLGSKQVPYNEQFF.

This clonotype was counted at least ten times. The chain links TRBV6-5 to TRBJ2-2; 10 bases agree with TRBD2. The V gene end was trimmed by 2 bases and the J gene end by 6 bases; junction bases not matched to a gene: 3. The length of the CDR3 is 15 residues. The V gene's germline CDR1 is MNHEY and CDR2 SVGAGI. Written as DNA, the CDR3 is TGTGCCAGCAGTTACGCTAGCGGGAGCTCCGGGGAGCTGTTTTTT. Translation: CASSYASGSSGELFF.

The V and J genes are TRBV6-1 and TRBJ1-3, with D unclear. The CDR3 has 13 amino acids. V lost 6 bases and J 4 bases, leaving 10 bases between the germline ends. Germline lookup yields CDR1 MNHNS and CDR2 SASEGT. CDR3 sequence: CASSNLAGNTIYF. In DNA, the CDR3 is TGTGCCAGCAGCAACCTGGCGGGAAACACCATATATTTT.

The V and J genes are TRBV20-1 and TRBJ2-2; 8 nucleotides match TRBD2. The germline CDR1 and CDR2 sequences are DFQATT and SNEGSKA (reference sequence). The CDR3 loop spans 16 amino acids. The CDR3 sequence: CCASATGTRNTGELFF. The CDR3 DNA sequence: TGCTGCGCTAGTGCCACCGGGACTAGGAACACCGGGGAGCTGTTTTTT.

Written as DNA, the CDR3 is TGCAGTGCTAGGCTCGAGAACAATGAGCAGTTCTTC. This sequence encodes CSARLENNEQFF. J is TRBJ2-1 and V is TRBV20-1, with D uncertain. Germline V gene sequence: CDR1 DFQATT, CDR2 SNEGSKA (reference sequence). V lost 3 bases, J lost 5 bases, and 8 bases lay in between. This CDR3 contains 12 residues.

This clonotype was counted many times. This chain connects TRBV4-1 to TRBJ2-1; D may correspond to TRBD1 or TRBD2 (5 bases each). The CDR3 is made up of 22 amino acids. Germline CDR1 and CDR2: MGHRA and YSYEKL. V was pared by 0 bases and J by 8 bases, with 35 bases between. The CDR3 loop is CASSQERMVGQGPREPRDEQFF. The CDR3, as DNA: TGCGCCAGCAGCCAAGAGAGAATGGTGGGCCAGGGCCCGAGGGAGCCACGGGATGAGCAGTTCTTC.

Many counts were recorded for this clonotype. The J gene is TRBJ1-2, the V gene TRBV27; 8 nucleotides agree with TRBD1. This CDR3 is 14 amino acids long. V dropped 6 bases and J dropped 7; count of bases not matched to a gene: 10. CDR1 and CDR2 from the germline V gene are MNHEY and SMNVEV (reference sequence). In DNA form, the CDR3 reads TGTGCCAGCAGCCCCGGACAGGGTTTGGGTGGCTACACCTTC. Amino acid sequence: CASSPGQGLGGYTF.

Comments on this clonotype: This may arise from a read error, as a much more abundant clone is one base away. The J gene is TRBJ2-1, the V gene TRBV4-1, with TRBD2 matching over 8 bases. The germline V gene has CDR1 MGHRA and CDR2 YSYEKL. The CDR3 length is 13 residues. V was clipped by 2 bases and J by 9 bases; unmatched bases: 3. This CDR3 reads CASSQNGGGEQFF. In DNA, the CDR3 is TGCGCCAGCAGCCAAAACGGGGGGGGTGAGCAGTTCTTC.

This clonotype came up a few times. The genes are TRBV12-3 or TRBV12-4 and TRBJ2-5, with TRBD1 matching over 8 bases. This CDR3 spans 15 amino acids. After removal of 7 bases from V and 4 bases from J, the junction contained 11 bases not matched to a gene. CDR3 loop: CASNKLRGPGETQYF. DNA for the CDR3: TGTGCCAGCAACAAACTCAGGGGGCCGGGAGAGACCCAGTACTTC.

This rearrangement joins TRBV5-1 to TRBJ2-1; 14 bases agree with TRBD2. CDR1 is SGHRS and CDR2 is YFSETQ in the germline V gene. V lost 1 base and J lost 8; bases outside the gene matches: 5. The CDR3 runs 16 residues. The CDR3 loop is CASSLRGTSGSHEQFF. CDR3 bases: TGCGCCAGCAGCTTGCGCGGGACTAGCGGGAGTCATGAGCAGTTCTTC.

This clonotype has only a few counts. The gene calls are TRBV12-3 or TRBV12-4 and TRBJ2-5; D remains ambiguous. The V end lost 3 bases, the J end lost 5 bases, and 7 bases lay between the germline ends. The CDR3 spans 12 residues. In nucleotides, the CDR3 is TGTGCCAGCAGTTTCTGGGTGGAGACCCAGTACTTC. This codes for CASSFWVETQYF.

The chain employs TRBV28 and TRBJ1-5, with no clear D. The CDR3 runs to 15 residues. The germline CDR1 and CDR2 sequences are MDHEN and SYDVKM. Trimming left V 1 base short and J 4 bases short, with 11 bases between. CDR3 residues: CASSLSVEGNQPQHF. CDR3 in DNA: TGTGCCAGCAGTTTATCCGTTGAAGGTAATCAGCCCCAGCATTTT.

This clonotype was detected only a few times. CDR3 protein: CASGSVKTGGVIGELFF. The CDR3 bases are TGTGCTAGTGGCTCCGTTAAGACAGGGGGCGTTATCGGGGAGCTGTTTTTT. The rearrangement joins TRBV12-5 to TRBJ2-2; TRBD1 agrees at 10 bases. CDR3 size: 17 residues. Looked up from germline, CDR1 is LGHNT and CDR2 is FRNRAP. The trim removed 6 bases at V and 7 bases at J, leaving 14 bases unmatched.

This clonotype was seen a handful of times. DNA for the CDR3: TGTGCCAGCAGCTCCCCGCGGGGGGAGCAGTACTTC. Its translation: CASSSPRGEQYF. V is TRBV7-8 and J is TRBJ2-7, with 7 nucleotides matching TRBD2. The CDR3 contains 12 residues. J was trimmed by 7 bases and V by 4 bases; bases with no gene match: 4. Germline lookup yields CDR1 SGHVS and CDR2 FQNEAQ.

V usage is TRBV20-1 and J usage is TRBJ2-5; 10 positions agree with TRBD2. V shed 5 bases and J 2 bases; nucleotides not matched to a gene: 11. The CDR3 sequence is 16 residues long. Germline V CDR1 and CDR2: DFQATT, SNEGSKA (reference sequence). CDR3 sequence reads: CSAAPLLAGGQETQYF. For the CDR3, the DNA is TGCAGTGCTGCACCCCTGTTAGCGGGAGGTCAAGAGACCCAGTACTTC.

This clonotype was counted ten times or more. The gene calls are TRBV10-2 and TRBJ2-3; no definite D call. The germline V and J ends were trimmed by 5 bases and 10 bases, with 7 bases remaining between them. The CDR3 is 10 residues long. The germline V gene has CDR1 WSHSY and CDR2 SAAADI. CDR3 coding DNA: TGCGCCAGCAGTAAGAATCCGCAGTATTTT. It encodes CASSKNPQYF.

In this sample, this clonotype turned up a few times. A junction end diverges from the germline sequence, so it may reflect a read error. The chain combines TRBV28 with TRBJ2-6; D gene uncertain. Germline assignment: CDR1 MDHEN and CDR2 SYDVKM. The CDR3 length is 15 residues. CDR3 sequence: CASKWTASVANVLTF. Written as DNA, the CDR3 is TGTGCCAGCAAATGGACCGCCTCTGTGGCCAACGTCCTGACTTTC.

This clonotype has a count of ten or more. The V call is TRBV4-1, the J call TRBJ1-2; no reliable D call. CDR3 length equals 15 residues. V lost 1 base and J 0 bases, leaving 9 bases between the germline ends. From germline, CDR1 is MGHRA and CDR2 YSYEKL. The CDR3 sequence: CASSQGGSPNYGYTF. The CDR3 DNA follows: TGCGCCAGCAGCCAAGGAGGGTCACCTAACTATGGCTACACCTTC.

Many counts were recorded for this clonotype. The chain recombines TRBV5-1 with TRBJ1-5; TRBD1 is a possible D gene (6 bases). V lost 4 bases to trimming and J lost 4 bases, with 15 bases between them. The CDR3 has 15 residues. Germline values: CDR1 SGHRS, CDR2 YFSETQ. The CDR3 nucleotides are TGCGCCAGCAGCCCCGCGGACAGCCTTAATCAGCCCCAGCATTTT. It translates to CASSPADSLNQPQHF.

Many counts were recorded for this clonotype. V gene TRBV20-1 combines with J gene TRBJ2-5; no clear D. The CDR3 has 14 residues. The V end lost 0 bases, the J end lost 2 bases, and 10 bases lay between the germline ends. Germline V gene lookup returns CDR1 DFQATT and CDR2 SNEGSKA (reference sequence). CDR3 nucleotides: TGCAGTGCTAGAGATCGTTGGAAGCAAGAGACCCAGTACTTC. Protein sequence: CSARDRWKQETQYF.

The chain combines TRBV12-3 or TRBV12-4 with TRBJ1-4; 9 bases agree with TRBD1. CDR3 length equals 14 residues. V lost 6 bases, J lost 8 bases, and 7 bases stayed unmatched. The DNA for the CDR3 is TGTGCCAGCAGAGCCGGGACAGGGACCGAAAAACTGTTTTTT. Amino acid sequence: CASRAGTGTEKLFF.